This paragraph covers one T cell receptor beta chain sequence. Method: immunoSEQ multiplex PCR; TCRdb's copy keeps in-frame clones and lacks some. The sample has about 48,000 clones, 85% to 95% seen once. These data originate in a study of T cell changes during pregnancy in multiple sclerosis. V shed 1 base and J 7 bases; nucleotides not matched to a gene: 15. The CDR3 runs to 20 residues. Germline-derived CDR1 and CDR2 are MGHRA and YSYEKL. The TCR was taken from a female donor in good health, enrolled as a control in a pregnancy study. The genes are TRBV4-1 and TRBJ2-1, with 14 bases that match TRBD2. The sequences come from CD4+ T cells from peripheral blood mononuclear cells, collected in the second trimester of pregnancy. CDR3 nucleotide sequence: TGCGCCAGCAGCCAAGTGGCCGGACTAGCGGGAGGAAACAGGGGGAATGAGCAGTTCTTC. Its protein is CASSQVAGLAGGNRGNEQFF.